This T cell receptor (beta chain) was profiled in a study of T cells in Graves' hyperthyroidism and ophthalmopathy. This clonotype was picked up many times. Amplified TCR beta CDR3 regions came from RNA transcripts. RT-PCR in the first round (using the HTBI primer set) targeted the TCR CDR3. MiXCR, applied by TCRdb to the multiplex PCR reads, yields one record per CDR3 protein. Of 530,000 or so distinct CDR3 sequences in the sample, roughly 24% were seen once. Per the germline V gene, CDR1 is SGHVS and CDR2 is FNYEAQ. CDR3 length: 16 residues. Between the trimmed V and J ends, which lost 0 bases and 5 bases, there was a span of 13 bases.

This TCR was recovered from a woman in her 30s with Graves' ophthalmopathy. The sequencing input was blood. The chain has TRBV7-6 and TRBJ2-2; either TRBD1 or TRBD2 may fit D (5 bases each). In DNA form, the CDR3 reads TGTGCCAGCAGCTTAGCGGTCGAGGGGTCTACCGGGGAGCTGTTTTTT. Residues: CASSLAVEGSTGELFF.